This T cell receptor beta chain is from a study of blood T cell repertoires in COVID-19. Study in general: There were acute and convalescent COVID-19 samples, and they came from the United States, Italy and Spain. From T cells, B-cell-depleted T cells, or PBMCs came the material, which was cDNA or gDNA.

Recruited during active infection, patients (from Seattle) were subsequently followed longitudinally. Germline V gene data show CDR1 as SGHRS and CDR2 as YFSETQ. V was clipped by 7 bases and J by 1 base, with 17 bases between them. The CDR3 length is 15 residues. Original data processing: Amplified reference gene primers provided the basis for estimating nucleated cell counts. The repertoire was sequenced with immunoSEQ multiplex PCR; TCRdb's copy has only in-frame clones and lacks some. V, J and clone size derive from that table, while D and trimming were established from the DNA sequence. The repertoire includes about 180,000 clones, roughly 81% of them detected once, and about 12% sits in the top ten.

This TCR was sampled from a woman older than 75 with COVID-19, enrolled during active disease. Sequenced: peripheral blood. The rearrangement uses TRBV5-1 and TRBJ2-5; D may be TRBD2 (6 bases). CDR3 in DNA: TGCGCCAGCGAGAGGGCGGGATCACCCCAAGAGACCCAGTACTTC. Protein: CASERAGSPQETQYF.